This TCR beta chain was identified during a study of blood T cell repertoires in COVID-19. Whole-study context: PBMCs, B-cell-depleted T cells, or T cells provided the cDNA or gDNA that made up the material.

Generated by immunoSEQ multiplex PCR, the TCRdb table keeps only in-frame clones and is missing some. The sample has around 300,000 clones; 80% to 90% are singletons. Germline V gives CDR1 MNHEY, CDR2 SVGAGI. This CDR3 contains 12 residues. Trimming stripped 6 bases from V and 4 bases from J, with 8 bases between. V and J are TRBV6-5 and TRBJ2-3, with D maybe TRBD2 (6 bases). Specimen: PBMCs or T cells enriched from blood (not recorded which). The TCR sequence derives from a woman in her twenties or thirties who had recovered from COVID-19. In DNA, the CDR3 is TGTGCCAGCAGGCGACTAGCAGATACGCAGTATTTT. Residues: CASRRLADTQYF.